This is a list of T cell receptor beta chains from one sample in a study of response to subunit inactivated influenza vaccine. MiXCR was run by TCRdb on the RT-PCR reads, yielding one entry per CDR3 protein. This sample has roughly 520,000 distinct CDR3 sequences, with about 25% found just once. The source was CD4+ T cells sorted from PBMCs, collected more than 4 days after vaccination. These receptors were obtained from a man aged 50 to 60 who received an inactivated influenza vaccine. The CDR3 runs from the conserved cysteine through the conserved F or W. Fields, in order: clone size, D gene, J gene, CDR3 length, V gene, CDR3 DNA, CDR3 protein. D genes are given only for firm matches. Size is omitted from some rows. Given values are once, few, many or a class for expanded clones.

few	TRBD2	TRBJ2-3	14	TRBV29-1	TGCAGCGTTGAAATCGGGGGGGGCAGGGGTACGCAGTATTTT	CSVEIGGGRGTQYF
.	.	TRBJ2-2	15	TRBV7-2	TGTGCCAGCAGCTCATCCGTACGAGGGAAGGGGGAGCTGTTTTTT	CASSSSVRGKGELFF
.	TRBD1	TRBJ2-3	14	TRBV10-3	TGTGCCATCAGTTCGGCAGGGGGAACAGATACGCAGTATTTT	CAISSAGGTDTQYF
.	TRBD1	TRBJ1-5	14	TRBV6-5	TGTGCCAGCAGTCACGGACAGGGACATCAGCCCCAGCATTTT	CASSHGQGHQPQHF
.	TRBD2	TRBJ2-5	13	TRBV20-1	TGCAGTGCTGGCACTAGCGCCCAAGAGACCCAGTACTTC	CSAGTSAQETQYF
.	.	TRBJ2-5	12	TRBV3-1	TGTGCCAGCAGCCGTCAGGAGGAGACCCAGTACTTC	CASSRQEETQYF
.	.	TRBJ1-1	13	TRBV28	TGTGCCAGCACCTCGGAGGGGGGTGCTGAAGCTTTCTTT	CASTSEGGAEAFF
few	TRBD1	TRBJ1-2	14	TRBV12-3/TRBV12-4	TGTGCCAGCAGTTTAGCGACAGGGTCCTATGGCTACACCTTC	CASSLATGSYGYTF
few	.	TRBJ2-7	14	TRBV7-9	TGTGCCAGCAGCCCTCGTAGGAGCTCCTACGAGCAGTACTTC	CASSPRRSSYEQYF
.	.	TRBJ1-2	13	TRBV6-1	TGTGCCAGCACGCACGGCCGCCAGGGTGGCTACACCTTC	CASTHGRQGGYTF
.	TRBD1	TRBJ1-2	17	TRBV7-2	TGTGCCAGCAGCTTAGCTAGCGGGACAGGGGGCCCCTATGGCTACACCTTC	CASSLASGTGGPYGYTF
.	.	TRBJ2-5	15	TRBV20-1	TGCAGTGCTAGTAGAGGAAAGCTGGAGGGAGAGACCCAGTACTTC	CSASRGKLEGETQYF
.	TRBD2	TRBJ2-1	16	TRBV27	TGTGCCAGCAGTCCATTTCAGCGGGGGGTTTACAATGAGCAGTTCTTC	CASSPFQRGVYNEQFF
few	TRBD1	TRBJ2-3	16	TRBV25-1	TGTGCCAGCAGTACGCTGTCCAGGGGGCTATCAGATACGCAGTATTTT	CASSTLSRGLSDTQYF
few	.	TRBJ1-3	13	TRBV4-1	TGCGCCAGCCAGGGTCTGCCTGGAAACACCATATATTTT	CASQGLPGNTIYF
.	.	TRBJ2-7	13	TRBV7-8	TGTGCCAGCAGACCTCATAGCTCCTACGAGCAGTACTTC	CASRPHSSYEQYF
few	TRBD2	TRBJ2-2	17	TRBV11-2	TGTGCCAGCAGCTTAGATGGACTAGCGGCGCAGGTCGGGGAGCTGTTTTTT	CASSLDGLAAQVGELFF
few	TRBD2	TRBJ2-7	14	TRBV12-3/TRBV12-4	TGTGCCAGCAAGACCGGGACTAACTCCTACGAGCAGTACTTC	CASKTGTNSYEQYF
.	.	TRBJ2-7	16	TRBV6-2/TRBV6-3	TGTGCCAGCAGTTACTCCTGGTCGGGGAAGGGCTACGAGCAGTACTTC	CASSYSWSGKGYEQYF
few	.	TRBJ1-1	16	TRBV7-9	TGTGCCAGCTCCGGCACAGGGCCATCGTCGAACACTGAAGCTTTCTTT	CASSGTGPSSNTEAFF
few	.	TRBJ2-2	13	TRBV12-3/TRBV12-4	TGTGCCAGCAGTTTCAATTTGGCCGGGGAGCTGTTTTTT	CASSFNLAGELFF
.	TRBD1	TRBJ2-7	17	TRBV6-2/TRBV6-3	TGTGCCAGCAGTCACGCCCTTGACAGGGTAGGGCACTACGAGCAGTACTTC	CASSHALDRVGHYEQYF
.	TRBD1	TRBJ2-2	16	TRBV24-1	TGTGCCACCAGTGCCCGGGACAGGGCGCCCACCGGGGAGCTGTTTTTT	CATSARDRAPTGELFF
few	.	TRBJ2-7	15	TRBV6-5	TGTGCCAGCAGTTACGCAGGACGGGGGAGCTACGAGCAGTACTTC	CASSYAGRGSYEQYF
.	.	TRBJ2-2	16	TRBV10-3	TGTGCCATCAGTGAGACCGGCCAAACGAACACCGGGGAGCTGTTTTTT	CAISETGQTNTGELFF
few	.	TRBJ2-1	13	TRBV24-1	TGTGCCACCAGTGATCCCACTAACAATGAGCAGTTCTTC	CATSDPTNNEQFF
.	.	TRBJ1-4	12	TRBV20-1	TGCAGTGCTATGGGCCGTAATGAAAAACTGTTTTTT	CSAMGRNEKLFF
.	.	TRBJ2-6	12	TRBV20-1	TGCAGTGCTAGAGGTGGGGCCAACGTCCTGACTTTC	CSARGGANVLTF
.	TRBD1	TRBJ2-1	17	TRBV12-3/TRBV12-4	TGTGCCAGCACCCCAAGGACAGGCACCAGCTCCTACAATGAGCAGTTCTTC	CASTPRTGTSSYNEQFF
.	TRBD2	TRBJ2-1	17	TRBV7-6	TGTGCCAGCAGCTTAGCCACGACTAGCGGGACTGGGGGTGAGCAGTTCTTC	CASSLATTSGTGGEQFF
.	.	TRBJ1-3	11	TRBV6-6	TGTGCCACCTATGCGGGAAACACCATATATTTT	CATYAGNTIYF
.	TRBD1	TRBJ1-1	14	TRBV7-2	TGTGCCAGCAGATTCACAGGGGTAGTTACTGAAGCTTTCTTT	CASRFTGVVTEAFF
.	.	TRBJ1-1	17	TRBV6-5	TGTGCCAGCAGTTACTCGCGGCAGGGAAGGGGGAACACTGAAGCTTTCTTT	CASSYSRQGRGNTEAFF
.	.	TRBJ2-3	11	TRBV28	TGTGCCATCCTCAGGGATTATACGCAGTATTTT	CAILRDYTQYF
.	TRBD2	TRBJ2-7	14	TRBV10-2	TGCGCCAGCCTACGGACTAGCGGGATCTACGAGCAGTACTTC	CASLRTSGIYEQYF
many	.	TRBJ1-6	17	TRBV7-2	TGTGCCAGCAGCACATACCGGGAAAGAAAAAGGCATTCACCCCTCCACTTT	CASSTYRERKRHSPLHF
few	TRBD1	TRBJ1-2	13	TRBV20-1	TGCAGTGCTAGACCCGGGACAGTCTATGGCTACACCTTC	CSARPGTVYGYTF
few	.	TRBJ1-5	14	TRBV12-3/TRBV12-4	TGTGCCAGCAGTCCACGGCTAGCAAATCAGCTCCAGCATTTT	CASSPRLANQLQHF
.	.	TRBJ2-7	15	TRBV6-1	TGTGCCAGCAGTGAAGCGGTTGGGCGCGGCGACGAGCAGTACTTC	CASSEAVGRGDEQYF
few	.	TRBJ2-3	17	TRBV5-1	TGCGCCAGCAGCCCGCAATCCCTTACAGGGAGCACAGATACGCAGTATTTT	CASSPQSLTGSTDTQYF
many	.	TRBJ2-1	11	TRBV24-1	TGTGCCACCAGTGATTTAAATGAGCAGTTCTTC	CATSDLNEQFF
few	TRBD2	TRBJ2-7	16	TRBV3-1	TGTGCCAGCAGCCAAAGCGGGGCCCGATCCCTGGGGGAGCAGTACTTC	CASSQSGARSLGEQYF
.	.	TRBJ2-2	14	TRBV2	TGTGCCGGCAGACCTAGGATGAACACCGGGGAGCTGTTTTTT	CAGRPRMNTGELFF
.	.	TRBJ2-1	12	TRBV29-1	TGCAGCGGGGCCGTGTTCGGGACTGAGCAGTTCTTC	CSGAVFGTEQFF
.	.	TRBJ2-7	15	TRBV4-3	TGCGCCAGCAGCCAAGTCTTCGGGTCAGGGTACGAGCAGTACTTC	CASSQVFGSGYEQYF
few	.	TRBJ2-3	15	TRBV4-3	TGCGCCAGCAGCCAGGGGACTCTTAGCACAGATACGCAGTATTTT	CASSQGTLSTDTQYF
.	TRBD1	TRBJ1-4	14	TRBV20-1	TGCAGTGCTAGTTGGGGACAGGGATACGAAAAACTGTTTTTT	CSASWGQGYEKLFF
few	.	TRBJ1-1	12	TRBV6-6	TGTGCCACCCGGGGAATGAACACTGAAGCTTTCTTT	CATRGMNTEAFF
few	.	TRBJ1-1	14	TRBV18	TGTGCCAGCTCATTACAGGATGGGACCACTGAAGCTTTCTTT	CASSLQDGTTEAFF
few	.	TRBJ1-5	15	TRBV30	TGTGCCTGGAGCCTCAGAGGGGGGGCACGGCAGCCCCAGCATTTT	CAWSLRGGARQPQHF
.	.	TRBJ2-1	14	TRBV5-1	TGCGCCAGCAGCGTGGGACCATCCTACAATGAGCAGTTCTTC	CASSVGPSYNEQFF
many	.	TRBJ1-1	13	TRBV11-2	TGTGCCAGCAGCCCCCAGCAGGAGGCTGAAGCTTTCTTT	CASSPQQEAEAFF
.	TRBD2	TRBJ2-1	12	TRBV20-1	TGCAGTGCTTCGACTAGCGGCACTGAGCAGTTCTTC	CSASTSGTEQFF
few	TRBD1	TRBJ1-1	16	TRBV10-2	TGCGCCAGCAGCCTCGGGACAGGGGCGACGAACACTGAAGCTTTCTTT	CASSLGTGATNTEAFF
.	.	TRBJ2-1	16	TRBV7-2	TGTGCCAGCAGCTCCCACGACCGTCCCTCCTACAATGAGCAGTTCTTC	CASSSHDRPSYNEQFF